The present T cell receptor (beta chain) was sequenced within a study of T cells in Graves' hyperthyroidism and ophthalmopathy. Study results and limitations: In validation, the model predicted ophthalmopathy. These predictions came a median about 6.5 months before onset.

Per germline, CDR1 SQVTM and CDR2 ANQGSEA. The V and J ends lost 8 bases and 2 bases, in that order; junction bases with no gene match: 4. This CDR3 region has 12 residues. Lactation, pregnancy, other autoimmune disease or uncontrolled infection excluded patients. The diagnostic basis comprised clinical symptoms, serum thyroxine and TRAb, thyroid ultrasound and orbital computed tomography. Concerning this clonotype: Antigen unknown.

The source material, RNA transcripts, was used to amplify TCR beta CDR3 regions. First-round RT-PCR targeting the TCR CDR3 was performed with the HTBI primer set. TCRdb reprocessed the multiplex PCR reads with MiXCR, giving one entry per CDR3 protein. The profile covers 660,000 or so distinct CDR3 sequences, with 45% appearing a single time and 6.5% to 9% taken by the ten largest. The chain couples TRBV29-1 to TRBJ1-2, with 8 bases fitting TRBD1. Input material: peripheral blood or thyroid tissue (not recorded which). The TCR sequence derives from an adult man with Graves' disease, either hyperthyroidism or ophthalmopathy (not recorded which). CDR3 loop: CSRTGPNYGYTF. DNA of the CDR3: TGCAGCAGGACAGGGCCAAACTATGGCTACACCTTC.